This TCR beta chain was captured in a study of Graves' ophthalmopathy and Graves' hyperthyroidism. As the template, RNA transcripts were used to amplify TCR beta CDR3 regions. RT-PCR in the first round used HTBI primers; a second-round multiplex PCR followed. One entry per CDR3 protein, called by TCRdb with MiXCR from the multiplex PCR reads. This sample has roughly 1.1 million distinct CDR3 sequences, with about 38% found just once. Points on this clonotype: Its antigen remains unidentified.

Overall study results and limits: Discriminating ophthalmopathy from stable hyperthyroidism, a 13-signature model attained a sensitivity of approximately 90% and a specificity of 80% to 82%.

The germline V gene has CDR1 SGDLS and CDR2 YYNGEE. The CDR3 contains 15 residues. Trimming pared 3 bases from V and 6 bases from J, leaving 18 bases between. The clonotype was recovered from an adult man with Graves' hyperthyroidism. This rearrangement joins TRBV9 to TRBJ1-2, with D perhaps TRBD1 (5 bases). The sample comprised peripheral blood or thyroid tissue (not recorded which). CDR3 region: CASSERGEIVDGYTF. The CDR3 DNA is TGTGCCAGCAGCGAGAGAGGGGAGATAGTGGATGGCTACACCTTC.